One sample yielded the 10 T cell receptor beta chains listed below, sequenced in a study of T-cell memory formation after mild COVID-19. A single record per CDR3 protein comes from TCRdb applying MiXCR to the 5' RACE reads. The sample has around 300,000 distinct CDR3 sequences, about an eighth seen once. The sample was PBMCs or a T cell subset sorted from them (not recorded which). All receptors come from a man aged 18 to 30 who had mild COVID-19 (a few samples of this study predate the infection). Cell type and time point are not known.

The V and J genes are TRBV27 and TRBJ2-7; D is possibly TRBD2 (7 bases). There are 15 residues in the CDR3. V was trimmed by 6 bases and J by 4 bases, leaving 19 bases between them. Germline V gene sequence: CDR1 MNHEY, CDR2 SMNVEV (reference sequence). For the CDR3, the DNA is TGTGCCAGCAGGCCGTTGGGGGGCGGGGGATACGAGCAGTACTTC. This codes for CASRPLGGGGYEQYF.

This clonotype showed up just a few times. V and J are TRBV6-5 and TRBJ1-6; no clear D. Trimming shortened V by 3 bases and J by 0 bases, and 12 bases separated the two germline ends. The length of the CDR3 is 17 residues. Per germline, CDR1 MNHEY and CDR2 SVGAGI. CDR3 bases: TGTGCCAGCAGTTATTCTCCTTTGAGCTCCTATAATTCACCCCTCCACTTT. This gives the protein CASSYSPLSSYNSPLHF.

This clonotype occurred a few times. The J gene is TRBJ2-1, the V gene TRBV7-3; tentative D call: TRBD2 (6 bases). The CDR3 length is 16 residues. The V end lost 4 bases, the J end lost 8 bases, and 21 bases lay between the germline ends. From germline, CDR1 is SGHTA and CDR2 FQGTGA. Written as DNA, the CDR3 is TGTGCCAGCAGCTCAAGATGGGACTCAGAACCCGATGAGCAGTTCTTC. Residues: CASSSRWDSEPDEQFF.

This clonotype was observed a few times. The J gene is TRBJ1-5, the V gene TRBV6-5; TRBD1 is a possible D gene (6 bases). Trimming took off 11 bases at V and 4 bases at J, with 15 bases between the two ends. The CDR3 sequence is 13 residues long. Germline V CDR1 and CDR2: MNHEY, SVGAGI. DNA of the CDR3: TGTGCCGCCTCCAGGGGTAGGAATCAGCCCCAGCATTTT. Protein sequence: CAASRGRNQPQHF.

This clonotype was detected a few times. The genes are TRBV6-2 or TRBV6-3 and TRBJ1-1; D is unresolved. The CDR3 totals 18 residues. V lost 7 bases and J lost 6, with 30 bases in between. Germline V gene data show CDR1 as MNHEY and CDR2 as SVGEGT. The chain's CDR3 is CASTPFLSDTELGSEAFF. CDR3 in DNA: TGTGCCAGCACCCCCTTTCTTTCAGATACTGAACTGGGGTCTGAAGCTTTCTTT.

The chain combines TRBV18 with TRBJ1-1; a weak D match, TRBD1 (5 bases). This CDR3 is 14 amino acids long. V was clipped by 3 bases and J by 7 bases, with 15 bases between them. The germline V gene has CDR1 KGHSH and CDR2 LQKENI. CDR3 in DNA: TGTGCCAGCTCACCTTTGAGGGACCCAGATGAAGCTTTCTTT. Residues: CASSPLRDPDEAFF.

J is TRBJ1-4 and V is TRBV4-1, with 7 bases identical to TRBD1. The CDR3 length is 16 residues. Trimming cost V 2 bases and J 7 bases; bases outside gene matches: 10. In germline, CDR1 is MGHRA, CDR2 YSYEKL. CDR3 in amino acids: CASSQKGGQLGEKLFF. CDR3 DNA: TGCGCCAGCAGCCAAAAAGGGGGACAGTTGGGTGAAAAACTGTTTTTT.

This clonotype has a count of ten or more. The V gene is TRBV12-3 or TRBV12-4, the J gene TRBJ2-1; 8 bases match TRBD2. This CDR3 has 12 amino acids. V shed 6 bases and J 12 bases; nucleotides not matched to a gene: 7. CDR3 bases: TGTGCCAGCAGACTAGCGGACAGAAGGCAGTTCTTC. Translating it yields CASRLADRRQFF.

CDR3 nucleotides: TGTGCCAGCAACCAACCGACCAAACAGGGCACGAGCTCCTACGAGCAGTACGTC. Protein product: CASNQPTKQGTSSYEQYV. The V and J genes are TRBV6-2 or TRBV6-3 and TRBJ2-7; D possibly corresponds to TRBD1 (6 bases). V was pared by 7 bases and J by 0 bases, with 25 bases between. The V gene's germline CDR1 is MNHEY and CDR2 SVGEGT. This CDR3 has 18 residues.

The J gene is TRBJ2-3, the V gene TRBV6-2 or TRBV6-3, with a possible D match to TRBD2 (5 bases). Deletions cut 2 bases from V and 4 bases from J, with 10 bases between. The length of the CDR3 is 14 residues. Germline assignment: CDR1 MNHEY and CDR2 SVGEGT. CDR3 sequence: CASSYQLEADTQYF. As DNA, the CDR3 is TGTGCCAGCAGTTACCAACTAGAAGCAGATACGCAGTATTTT.